The 22 T cell receptor beta chains below all came from one sample that was sequenced in a study of cytomegalovirus exposure and HLA in healthy donors. PCR amplification relied on 60 Vbeta primers (plus 13 Jbeta primers). Sequencing used immunoSEQ multiplex PCR; TCRdb keeps in-frame clones, though not all of them. The sample has about 110,000 clones; approximately 80% are singletons. The sequenced sample consisted of PBMCs. The receptors shown here come from a woman aged 55-75 years in good health and CMV-seropositive.

The J gene is TRBJ2-1, the V gene TRBV7-3; 10 nucleotides line up with TRBD2. Per the germline V gene, CDR1 is SGHTA and CDR2 is FQGTGA. The CDR3 is made up of 17 amino acids. The trim removed 5 bases at V and 6 bases at J, leaving 13 bases unmatched. Here the CDR3 reads CASSPRILAGAGNEQFF. CDR3 nucleotides: TGTGCCAGCAGCCCACGGATTCTAGCGGGAGCCGGCAATGAGCAGTTCTTC.

The chain links TRBV6-1 to TRBJ1-4, with D uncertain. The V gene's germline CDR1 is MNHNS and CDR2 SASEGT. The CDR3 extends over 11 amino acids. With 5 bases removed from V and 12 bases from J, the gap between germline ends came to 10 bases. The CDR3 loop reads CASSLFRELFF. CDR3 sequence (DNA): TGTGCCAGCAGTTTATTCCGGGAACTGTTTTTT.

The chain links TRBV23-1 to TRBJ1-2; TRBD1 aligns across 9 bases. TRBV23-1 qualifies as an ORF whose function is uncertain. Unmatched junction bases numbered 8, after V lost 0 bases and J lost 0 bases. The CDR3 is 18 amino acids. This CDR3 reads CASSQSVGQGRANYGYTF. In nucleotides, the CDR3 is TGCGCCAGCAGTCAATCGGTGGGACAGGGCAGGGCTAACTATGGCTACACCTTC.

The chain links TRBV15 to TRBJ1-5; D is undetermined. Germline CDR1 reads LNHNV; CDR2 reads YYDKDF (reference sequence). Trimming stripped 0 bases from V and 7 bases from J, with 13 bases between. The CDR3 runs to 15 residues. For the CDR3, the DNA is TGTGCCACCAGCAGAGATCTAGGGCGAGGGCAGCCCCAGCATTTT. Its translation: CATSRDLGRGQPQHF.

The chain has TRBV12-5 and TRBJ2-5; D gene ambiguous. V shed 1 base and J shed 7 bases, with 4 bases lying between them. The CDR3 totals 11 residues. Germline V gene sequence: CDR1 LGHNT, CDR2 FRNRAP. CDR3 in amino acids: CASGLGLTQYF. CDR3 bases: TGTGCTAGTGGTTTGGGACTGACCCAGTACTTC.

The CDR3 bases are TGTGCCAGCAGTCCTTTTCGTCCCAACACTGAAGCTTTCTTT. This codes for CASSPFRPNTEAFF. V and J are TRBV7-9 and TRBJ1-1; D not certain. Between the trimmed V and J ends, which lost 6 bases and 2 bases, there was a span of 13 bases. Germline V lookup: CDR1 SEHNR, CDR2 FQNEAQ (reference sequence). CDR3 length: 14 residues.

In this sample, this clone turned up once. Other DNA sequences in this sample translate to the same CDR3. This rearrangement joins TRBV9 to TRBJ2-1, with 14 bases lining up with TRBD2. The CDR3 runs to 15 residues. Germline V gene data show CDR1 as SGDLS and CDR2 as YYNGEE. J lost 8 bases, V lost 3 bases, and 4 bases had no gene match. The CDR3 DNA is TGTGCCAGCAGCGACCCGGGACTAGCGGGGGATGAGCAGTTCTTC. It codes for CASSDPGLAGDEQFF.

The chain is built from TRBV5-1 and TRBJ2-5; D is uncertain. The J call may be wrong; the DNA end is better matched by TRBJ2-7. Germline CDR1 and CDR2: SGHRS and YFSETQ. The CDR3 consists of 15 residues. The CDR3 loop reads CASSLDPQALYEQYF. The CDR3 DNA reads TGCGCCAGCAGCTTGGACCCCCAGGCGCTCTACGAGCAGTACTTC.

The rearrangement uses TRBV11-2 and TRBJ2-1; TRBD2 agrees at 8 bases. The V and J ends lost 7 bases and 3 bases, in that order; junction bases with no gene match: 11. Germline values: CDR1 SGHAT, CDR2 FQNNGV. CDR3 size: 16 residues. CDR3: CASTLSTSADYNEQFF. The DNA for the CDR3 is TGTGCCAGCACCCTATCGACTAGCGCAGACTACAATGAGCAGTTCTTC.

This clone was recorded once. The rearrangement uses TRBV5-1 and TRBJ2-3; D perhaps matches TRBD2 (6 bases). CDR3 length: 15 amino acids. The V and J ends lost 1 base and 1 base respectively, with 10 bases between them. Germline CDR1 SGHRS, CDR2 YFSETQ. CDR3 amino acids: CASSLLASGTDTQYF. CDR3 DNA: TGCGCCAGCAGCTTGTTGGCTAGCGGCACAGATACGCAGTATTTT.

As regards this clone: Germline is not matched at one junction end, which may reflect a read error. The chain recombines TRBV7-9 with TRBJ2-1; D unresolved. Germline values: CDR1 SEHNR, CDR2 FQNEAQ (reference sequence). This CDR3 has 12 residues. This CDR3 is CSSSFTLDEQFF. The CDR3 region has the DNA TGTTCCAGCAGCTTTACTCTGGATGAGCAGTTCTTC.

The rearrangement joins TRBV28 to TRBJ1-5; the match to TRBD1 covers 10 bases. The junction had 11 bases not matched to a gene; V was cut back by 10 bases and J by 2 bases. The CDR3 has 16 amino acids. Germline CDR1 is MDHEN and CDR2 is SYDVKM. CDR3 sequence: CATEDRGPRRNQPQHF. The CDR3 bases are TGTGCCACTGAAGACAGGGGGCCACGACGCAATCAGCCCCAGCATTTT. Full variable domain (remainder filled in from reference TRBV28 and TRBJ1-5): DVKVTQSSRYLVKRTGEKVFLECVQDMDHENMFWYRQDPGLGLRLIYFSYDVKMKEKGDIPEGYSVSREKKERFSLILESASTNQTSMYLCATEDRGPRRNQPQHFGDGTRLSIL.

The V gene is TRBV2, the J gene TRBJ1-2; possible D gene TRBD1, 5 bases. V was shortened by 8 bases and J by 7 bases, with 17 bases between the two germline ends. Germline-derived CDR1 and CDR2 are SNHLY and FYNNEI. The CDR3 length is 13 residues. CDR3 in amino acids: CASFVQGSFGYTF. CDR3 sequence (DNA): TGTGCCAGCTTTGTCCAGGGTTCGTTTGGCTACACCTTC.

This clone was detected a few times. This chain joins TRBV18 and TRBJ2-1; D possibly corresponds to TRBD1 (5 bases). The germline gives CDR1 KGHSH, CDR2 LQKENI. This CDR3 is built from 11 residues. Trimming removed 3 bases from V and 8 bases from J, with 5 bases in between. CDR3 loop: CASSPGHEQFF. CDR3 coding DNA: TGTGCCAGCTCACCGGGGCATGAGCAGTTCTTC.

The chain joins TRBV4-1 to TRBJ2-4; tentative D call: TRBD1 (6 bases). Germline V CDR1 and CDR2: MGHRA, YSYEKL. The CDR3 spans 20 residues. Trimming took 4 bases from V and 0 from J, leaving 25 bases between them. CDR3 nucleotide sequence: TGCGCCAGCAGCCTTCATTCGGCCCACATCTTGGGGGCAGCCAAAAACATTCAGTACTTC. It codes for CASSLHSAHILGAAKNIQYF.

The V call is TRBV5-6, the J call TRBJ1-4; TRBD1 matches at 9 bases. Germline assignment: CDR1 SGHDT and CDR2 YYEEEE. The CDR3 has 15 residues. J lost 2 bases, V lost 2 bases, and 1 base had no gene match. CDR3 nucleotide sequence: TGTGCCAGCAGCTTCACAGGGGGCACTAATGAAAAACTGTTTTTT. Protein product: CASSFTGGTNEKLFF.

The chain is built from TRBV27 and TRBJ2-5, with TRBD1 identical over 7 bases. Germline values: CDR1 MNHEY, CDR2 SMNVEV (reference sequence). J was trimmed by 4 bases and V by 4 bases; bases with no gene match: 0. This CDR3 spans 12 amino acids. The CDR3 DNA reads as TGTGCCAGCAGTTACAGGGGAGAGACCCAGTACTTC. Translating it yields CASSYRGETQYF.

This rearrangement joins TRBV6-4 to TRBJ2-3; D gene ambiguous. The CDR3 is 14 amino acids. Trimming stripped 4 bases from V and 2 bases from J, with 10 bases between. The germline gives CDR1 MRHNA, CDR2 SNTAGT. CDR3 region: CASSVGFSTDTQYF. CDR3 nucleotide sequence: TGTGCCAGCAGTGTCGGGTTTTCCACAGATACGCAGTATTTT.

This clone was found a few times. The chain has TRBV29-1 and TRBJ1-5; D is uncertain. V lost 4 bases and J lost 2, with 6 bases in between. Looked up from germline, CDR1 is SQVTM and CDR2 is ANQGSEA. The CDR3 has 12 residues. CDR3 region: CSVGSGNQPQHF. The CDR3 DNA is TGCAGCGTTGGATCGGGCAATCAGCCCCAGCATTTT. The whole variable domain, remainder taken from reference TRBV29-1 and TRBJ1-5, is SAVISQKPSRDICQRGTSLTIQCQVDSQVTMMFWYRQQPGQSLTLIATANQGSEATYESGFVIDKFPISRPNLTFSTLTVSNMSPEDSSIYLCSVGSGNQPQHFGDGTRLSIL.

V and J are TRBV6-5 and TRBJ2-3, with 8 bases that match TRBD1. Per the germline V gene, CDR1 is MNHEY and CDR2 is SVGAGI. V gave up 10 bases and J gave up 2 bases; unmatched junction bases: 8. The CDR3 runs 14 residues. The CDR3 DNA is TGTGCCACCGGTTGGGACAGGTACACAGATACGCAGTATTTT. Protein sequence: CATGWDRYTDTQYF.

As regards this clone: Other DNA sequences in this specimen translate into the identical CDR3. The rearrangement uses TRBV7-9 and TRBJ1-1; D uncertain. In germline, CDR1 is SEHNR, CDR2 FQNEAQ (reference sequence). The CDR3 runs to 13 residues. The V end was cut by 1 base, the J end by 6 bases, with 9 bases between. The CDR3 region has the DNA TGTGCCAGCAGCTTAGGAGGGAGCTCTGAAGCTTTCTTT. As protein: CASSLGGSSEAFF.

The chain joins TRBV19 to TRBJ1-1; D perhaps matches TRBD1 (5 bases). Germline CDR1 LNHDA, CDR2 SQIVND (reference sequence). V was clipped by 4 bases and J by 4 bases, with 7 bases between them. The CDR3 length is 12 residues. The CDR3 nucleotides read TGTGCCAGTAGTACAGGGTTCACTGAAGCTTTCTTT. Protein sequence: CASSTGFTEAFF.